This T cell receptor (beta chain) was captured by sequencing in a study of blood T cells in healthy people across ages (dated by TCRdb to the mid-2010s). Notes on the research overall: In model experiments, roughly one uniquely barcoded TCR beta cDNA molecule per two T cells was captured by template switching. Using deep sequencing normalized with unique cDNA molecular identifiers, the study measured how TCR beta repertoire diversity changes with age. Four age groups were formed from the donors: young (average roughly 16 years), middle-aged (approximately 39), aged (over 55) and long-lived (82). To avoid experimental bias, donors of different ages were distributed randomly across sequencing lanes. The study analyzed two additional independent replicas of 1 million unique cDNA reads from the same blood draw for two donors, one aged 18 to 30 and one aged 80 or older.

Concerning this clonotype itself: There is no known antigen for this receptor. No qualities accompany the bases; no much larger clone lies one base away.

The donors were about 40 Caucasian individuals from Russia, aged 6 to 90 years, who were systemically healthy. Approximately 10 milliliters of peripheral blood were collected from each donor into EDTA-treated Vacutainer tubes. PBMCs were isolated by Ficoll-Paque density-gradient centrifugation, with at least 6 million obtained per sample. Trizol reagent was used to extract total RNA from PBMCs, with at least 6 micrograms per sample. Naive CD45RAhigh/CD27high T cell percentages were measured by flow cytometry on a PBMC aliquot from every donor. A distance of 15 bases separates the germline ends of V and J, which lose 5 bases and 3 bases respectively. The CDR3, cysteine through phenylalanine, is 15 amino acids long. Only the CDR3 part of the read is kept: 45 bases, read in frame from the first base. The full study reports these points: Because the CMV infection status of the donors was unknown, age-related changes in expanded clonotypes may potentially have been confounded. Estimates of total diversity based on one million sequenced T cells were regarded as lower bounds and as underestimates. Compared with the aged group, more naive CD4+ T cells, fewer expanded clones and increased TCR diversity were shown by the long-lived group, suggesting age selection. The percentage of naive T cells measured by flow cytometry correlated strongly with observed TCR beta diversity. As age increased, observed TCR beta diversity per million T cells dropped in a roughly linear way, and a significant reduction was already evident by age 40. Bulk unsorted PBMC profiling prevented conclusive comparison of naive and antigen-experienced compartments.

The library was generated by 5' RACE. Sequencer: Illumina HiSeq 2500. A second PCR of roughly 7 to 11 cycles was performed with a sample-barcoded 5' primer and a J-beta primer mix. Each TCR beta cDNA molecule received a unique molecular identifier from a template-switch 5' adaptor carrying 12 random nucleotides. At least 3 million CDR3-containing paired-end reads were obtained from each sample. First-strand cDNA was synthesized from all RNA with the Mint cDNA synthesis kit, primed by a TRBC-specific oligonucleotide. After uracil-DNA glycosylase treatment, a first 18-cycle PCR used universal primers M1SS and BC2_uni_R on all cDNA. In the authors' own workflow: Normalization of each sample was performed by random selection of 1 million high-quality reads, each carrying a distinct molecular identifier. Instead of being binned into consensus sequences, reads that shared molecular identifiers were thrown out. CDR3 identification, clonotype clustering and error correction used MiTCR with a Q25 quality threshold and the strictest error-elimination algorithm. A nonparametric unseen species model with Euler transformation was used to estimate lower-bound total TCR beta diversity. TCRdb trimmed the raw reads at Q25, called clones with MiXCR and kept productive beta chains. One record per CDR3 amino acid sequence lists the most common genes and DNA. TCRdb's processing, not the authors' own work, is the source of the V and J calls. The sample contains 1.5 million to 2 million distinct CDR3 sequences, about 49% of them found a single time. Jointly, the top ten make up approximately 2.1% of the sample.

The sequence is built from TRBV12-3 or TRBV12-4 and TRBJ2-3, with the D gene possibly TRBD1 or TRBD2, each one fitting 5 bases. The sequencing sample was made of blood. The receptor was derived from a woman aged 40-49 years in good health. Here is the DNA: TGTGCCAGCAGTGAGGGACGAGCGAAAACAGATACGCAGTATTTT. It translates to CASSEGRAKTDTQYF.